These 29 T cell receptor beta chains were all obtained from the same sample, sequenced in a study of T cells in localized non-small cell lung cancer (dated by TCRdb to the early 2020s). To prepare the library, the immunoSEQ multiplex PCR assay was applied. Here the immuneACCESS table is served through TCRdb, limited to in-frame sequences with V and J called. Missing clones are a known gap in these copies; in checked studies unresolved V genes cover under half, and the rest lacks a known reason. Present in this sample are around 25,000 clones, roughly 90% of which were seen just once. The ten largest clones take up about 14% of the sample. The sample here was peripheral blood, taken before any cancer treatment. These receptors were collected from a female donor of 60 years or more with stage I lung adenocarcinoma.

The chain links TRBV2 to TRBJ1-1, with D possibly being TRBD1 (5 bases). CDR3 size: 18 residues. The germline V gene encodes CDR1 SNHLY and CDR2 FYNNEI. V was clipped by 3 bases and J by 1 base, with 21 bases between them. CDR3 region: CASSDHRGSTDRNTEAFF. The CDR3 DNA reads TGTGCCAGCAGTGACCATCGGGGATCGACCGACAGGAACACTGAAGCTTTCTTT.

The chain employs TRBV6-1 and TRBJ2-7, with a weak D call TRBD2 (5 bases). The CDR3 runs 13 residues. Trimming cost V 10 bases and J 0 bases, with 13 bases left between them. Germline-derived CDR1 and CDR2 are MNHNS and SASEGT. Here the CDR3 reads CATRPGFSYEQYF. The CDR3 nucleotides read TGTGCCACACGACCGGGGTTCTCCTACGAGCAGTACTTC.

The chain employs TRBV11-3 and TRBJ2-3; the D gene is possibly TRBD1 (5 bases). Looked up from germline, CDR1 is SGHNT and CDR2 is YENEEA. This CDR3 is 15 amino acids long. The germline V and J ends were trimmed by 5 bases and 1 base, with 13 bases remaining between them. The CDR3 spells CASSLQGGGTDTQYF. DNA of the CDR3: TGTGCCAGCAGCCTTCAGGGTGGAGGCACAGATACGCAGTATTTT. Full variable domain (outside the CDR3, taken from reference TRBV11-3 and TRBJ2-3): EAGVVQSPRYKIIEKKQPVAFWCNPISGHNTLYWYLQNLGQGPELLIRYENEEAVDDSQLPKDRFSAERLKGVDSTLKIQPAELGDSAVYLCASSLQGGGTDTQYFGPGTRLTVL.

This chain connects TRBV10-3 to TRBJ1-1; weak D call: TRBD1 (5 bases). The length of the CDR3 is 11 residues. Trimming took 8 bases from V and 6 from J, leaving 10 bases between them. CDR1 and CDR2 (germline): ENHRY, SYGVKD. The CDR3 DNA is TGTGCCATCCGGCTAGGGGCTGAAGCTTTCTTT. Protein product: CAIRLGAEAFF.

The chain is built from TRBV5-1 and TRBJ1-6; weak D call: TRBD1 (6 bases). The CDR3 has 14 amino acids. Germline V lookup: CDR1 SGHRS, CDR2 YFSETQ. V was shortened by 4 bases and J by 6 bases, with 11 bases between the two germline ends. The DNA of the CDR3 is TGCGCCAGCAGCACTACAGGGCCTAATTCACCCCTCCACTTT. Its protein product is CASSTTGPNSPLHF.

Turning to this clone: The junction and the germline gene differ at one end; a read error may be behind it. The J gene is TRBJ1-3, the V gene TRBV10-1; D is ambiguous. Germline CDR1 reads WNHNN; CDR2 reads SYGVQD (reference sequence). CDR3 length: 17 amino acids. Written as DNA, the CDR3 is TGCGCCAGCAGTGAAGGCGGCGGCCCCATGAGTGGAGACACCATATATTTT. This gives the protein CASSEGGGPMSGDTIYF.

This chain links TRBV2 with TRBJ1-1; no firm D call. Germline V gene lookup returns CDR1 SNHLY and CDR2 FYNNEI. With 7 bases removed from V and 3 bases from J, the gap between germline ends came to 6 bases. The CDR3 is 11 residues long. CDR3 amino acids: CASTGDTEAFF. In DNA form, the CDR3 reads TGTGCCAGCACCGGCGACACTGAAGCTTTCTTT.

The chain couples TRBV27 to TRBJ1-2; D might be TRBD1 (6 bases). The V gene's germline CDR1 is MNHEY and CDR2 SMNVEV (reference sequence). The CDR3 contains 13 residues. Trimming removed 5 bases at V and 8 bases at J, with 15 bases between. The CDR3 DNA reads TGTGCCAGCAGTCCGTCGGGGGCTGGGGGCTACACCTTC. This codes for CASSPSGAGGYTF.

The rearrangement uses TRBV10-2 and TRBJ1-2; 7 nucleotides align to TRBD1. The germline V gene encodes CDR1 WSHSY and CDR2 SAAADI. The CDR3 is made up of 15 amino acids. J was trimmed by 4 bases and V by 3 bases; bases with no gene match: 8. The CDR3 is CASSDLQGSSYGYTF. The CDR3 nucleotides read TGCGCCAGCAGTGATTTACAGGGGTCGAGCTATGGCTACACCTTC.

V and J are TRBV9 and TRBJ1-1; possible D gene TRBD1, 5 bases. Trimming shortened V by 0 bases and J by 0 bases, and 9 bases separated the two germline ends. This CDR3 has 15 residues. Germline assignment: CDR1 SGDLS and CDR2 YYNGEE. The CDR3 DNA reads TGTGCCAGCAGCGTAGAGGGACGGTTGAACACTGAAGCTTTCTTT. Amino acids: CASSVEGRLNTEAFF.

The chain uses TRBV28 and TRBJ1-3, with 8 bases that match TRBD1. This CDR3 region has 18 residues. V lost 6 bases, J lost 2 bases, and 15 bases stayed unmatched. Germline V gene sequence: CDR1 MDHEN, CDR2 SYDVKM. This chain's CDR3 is CASRTSFFHRGTGNTIYF. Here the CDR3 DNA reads TGTGCCAGCAGAACCTCCTTCTTCCACAGGGGGACTGGAAACACCATATATTTT.

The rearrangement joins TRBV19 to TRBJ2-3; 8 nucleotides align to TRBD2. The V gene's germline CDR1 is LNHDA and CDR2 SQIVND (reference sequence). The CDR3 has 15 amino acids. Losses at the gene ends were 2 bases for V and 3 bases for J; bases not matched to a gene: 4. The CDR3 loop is CASSISGSATDTQYF. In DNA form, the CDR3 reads TGTGCCAGTAGTATAAGCGGGAGTGCGACAGATACGCAGTATTTT.

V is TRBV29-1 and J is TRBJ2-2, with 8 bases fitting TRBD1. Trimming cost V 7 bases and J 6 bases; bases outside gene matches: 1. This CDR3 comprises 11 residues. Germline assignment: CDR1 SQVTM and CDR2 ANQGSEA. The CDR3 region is CSGTGSGELFF. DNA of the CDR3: TGCAGCGGGACAGGGTCCGGGGAGCTGTTTTTT.

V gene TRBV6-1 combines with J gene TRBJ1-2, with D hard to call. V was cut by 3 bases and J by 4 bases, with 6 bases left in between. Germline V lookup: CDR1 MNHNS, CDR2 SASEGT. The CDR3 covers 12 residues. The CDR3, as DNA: TGTGCCAGCAGTGACACCTCCTATGGCTACACCTTC. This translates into CASSDTSYGYTF.

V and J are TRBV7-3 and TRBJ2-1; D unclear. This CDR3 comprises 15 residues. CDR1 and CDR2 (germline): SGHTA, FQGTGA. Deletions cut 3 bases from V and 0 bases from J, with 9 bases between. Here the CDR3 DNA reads TGTGCCAGCAGCTTTGACGTAATCTCCTACAATGAGCAGTTCTTC. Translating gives CASSFDVISYNEQFF. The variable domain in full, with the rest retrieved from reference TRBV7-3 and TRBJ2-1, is GAGVSQTPSNKVTEKGKYVELRCDPISGHTALYWYRQSLGQGPEFLIYFQGTGAADDSGLPNDRFFAVRPEGSVSTLKIQRTERGDSAVYLCASSFDVISYNEQFFGPGTRLTVL.

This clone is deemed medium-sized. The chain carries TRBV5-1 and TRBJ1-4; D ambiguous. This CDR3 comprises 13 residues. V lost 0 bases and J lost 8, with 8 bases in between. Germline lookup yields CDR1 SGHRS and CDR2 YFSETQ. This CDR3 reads CASSLAGSEKLFF. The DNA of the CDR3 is TGCGCCAGCAGCTTGGCCGGCTCCGAAAAACTGTTTTTT.

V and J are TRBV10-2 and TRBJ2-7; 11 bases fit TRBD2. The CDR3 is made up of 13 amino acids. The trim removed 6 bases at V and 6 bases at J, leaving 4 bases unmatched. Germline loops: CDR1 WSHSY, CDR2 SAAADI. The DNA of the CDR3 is TGCGCCAGCAGCGCCGGACTAGCGGGCGAGCAGTACTTC. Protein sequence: CASSAGLAGEQYF.

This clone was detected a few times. CDR3 loop: CASSLTASRQGEQFF. The DNA of the CDR3 is TGTGCCAGCAGTTTAACGGCTAGCCGACAGGGTGAGCAGTTCTTC. This chain uses TRBV27 with TRBJ2-1; TRBD1 matches 7 bases. The CDR3 totals 15 residues. The V gene end was trimmed by 2 bases and the J gene end by 9 bases; junction bases not matched to a gene: 10. CDR1 and CDR2 from the germline V gene are MNHEY and SMNVEV (reference sequence).

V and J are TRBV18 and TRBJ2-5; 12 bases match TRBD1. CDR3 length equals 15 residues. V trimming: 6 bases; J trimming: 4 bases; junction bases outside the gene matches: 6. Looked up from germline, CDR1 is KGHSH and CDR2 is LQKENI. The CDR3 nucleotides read TGTGCCAGCTCCCCCGGGACAGGGGGCAGAGAGACCCAGTACTTC. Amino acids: CASSPGTGGRETQYF.

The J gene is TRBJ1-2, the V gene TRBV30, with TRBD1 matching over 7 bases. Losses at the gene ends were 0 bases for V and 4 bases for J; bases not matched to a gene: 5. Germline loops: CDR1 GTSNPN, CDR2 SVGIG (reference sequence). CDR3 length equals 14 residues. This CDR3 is CAWSVQGGTYGYTF. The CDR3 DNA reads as TGTGCCTGGAGTGTTCAAGGGGGCACCTATGGCTACACCTTC.

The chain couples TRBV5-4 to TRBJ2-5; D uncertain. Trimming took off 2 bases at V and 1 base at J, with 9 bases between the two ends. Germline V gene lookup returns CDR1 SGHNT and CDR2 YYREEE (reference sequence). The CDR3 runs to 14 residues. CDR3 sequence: CASSFQVAQETQYF. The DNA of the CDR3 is TGTGCCAGCAGCTTTCAGGTGGCCCAAGAGACCCAGTACTTC.

Here the CDR3 DNA reads TGTGCCAGCAGCCAAGGGCCAGGGACTAATGAAAAACTGTTTTTT. As protein: CASSQGPGTNEKLFF. This rearrangement joins TRBV4-2 to TRBJ1-4; a possible D gene is TRBD1 (5 bases). The CDR3 runs 15 residues. Trimming cost V 1 base and J 2 bases, with 8 bases left between them. Germline CDR1 LGHNA, CDR2 YNFKEQ.

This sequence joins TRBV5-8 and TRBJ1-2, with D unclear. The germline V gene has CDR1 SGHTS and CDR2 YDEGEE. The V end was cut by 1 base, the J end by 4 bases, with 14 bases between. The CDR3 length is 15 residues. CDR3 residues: CASSLPRTRGYGYTF. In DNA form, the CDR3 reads TGTGCCAGCAGCTTGCCCAGGACCCGGGGCTATGGCTACACCTTC.

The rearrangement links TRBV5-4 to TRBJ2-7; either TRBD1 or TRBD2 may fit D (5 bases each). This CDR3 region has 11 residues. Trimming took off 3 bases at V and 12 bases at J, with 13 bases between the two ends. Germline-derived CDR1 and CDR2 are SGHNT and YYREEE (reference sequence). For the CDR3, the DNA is TGTGCCAGCAGCTCATCGGGACGGCGGTACTTC. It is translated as CASSSSGRRYF.

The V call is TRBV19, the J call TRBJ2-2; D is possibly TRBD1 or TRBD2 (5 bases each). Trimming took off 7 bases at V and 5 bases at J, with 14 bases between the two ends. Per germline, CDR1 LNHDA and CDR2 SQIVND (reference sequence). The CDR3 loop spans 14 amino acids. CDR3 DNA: TGTGCCAGTACACGATCTGGGGGAACCGGGGAGCTGTTTTTT. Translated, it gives CASTRSGGTGELFF.

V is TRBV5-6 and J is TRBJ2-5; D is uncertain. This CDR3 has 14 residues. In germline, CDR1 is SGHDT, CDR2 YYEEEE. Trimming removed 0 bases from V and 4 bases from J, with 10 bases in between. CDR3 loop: CASSLGGTLETQYF. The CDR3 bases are TGTGCCAGCAGCTTGGGGGGAACCTTAGAGACCCAGTACTTC.

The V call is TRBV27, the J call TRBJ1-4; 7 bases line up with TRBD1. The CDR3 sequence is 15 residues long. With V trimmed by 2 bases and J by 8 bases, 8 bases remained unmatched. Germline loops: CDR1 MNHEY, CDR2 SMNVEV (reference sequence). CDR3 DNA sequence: TGTGCCAGCAGTTTAAACACAGGGGTGCGAGAAAAACTGTTTTTT. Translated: CASSLNTGVREKLFF.

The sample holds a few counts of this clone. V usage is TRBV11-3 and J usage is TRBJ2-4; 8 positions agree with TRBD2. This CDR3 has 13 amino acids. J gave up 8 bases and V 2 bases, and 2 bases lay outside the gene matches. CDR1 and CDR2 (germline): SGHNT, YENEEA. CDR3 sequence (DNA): TGTGCCAGCAGCTTAATCGGGGGGGACATTCAGTACTTC. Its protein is CASSLIGGDIQYF.

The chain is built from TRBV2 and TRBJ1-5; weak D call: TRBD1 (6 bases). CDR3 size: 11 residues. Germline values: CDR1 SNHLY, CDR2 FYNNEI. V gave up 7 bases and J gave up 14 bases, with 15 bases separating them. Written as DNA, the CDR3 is TGTGCCAGCAAGACAGGCCCCCCGAAGCATTTT. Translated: CASKTGPPKHF.